The 11 T cell receptor beta chains reported below all come from one sample, sequenced in a study of cytomegalovirus exposure and HLA in healthy donors. Primers: 60 Vbeta forward and 13 Jbeta reverse. Measured with immunoSEQ multiplex PCR; TCRdb has only the in-frame clones, and not every one. The sample lists 150,000 or so clones, over 70% seen once, with 5.5% to 7.5% in the top ten. The sequenced sample consisted of PBMCs. The origin of the receptors is a woman aged 40 to 50 in good health and CMV-seropositive.

Concerning this clone: Sequence at one end of the junction differs from germline and may be a read error. The chain carries TRBV27 and TRBJ1-2, with D maybe TRBD1 (6 bases). CDR3 length equals 10 residues. Germline V gene lookup returns CDR1 MNHEY and CDR2 SMNVEV (reference sequence). The CDR3 nucleotides are TGTGCCAGCAGTTCCCGACAGGCTAACTTC. This sequence encodes CASSSRQANF.

The chain uses TRBV5-1 and TRBJ2-3; 8 bases line up with TRBD1. In germline, CDR1 is SGHRS, CDR2 YFSETQ. The CDR3 runs to 16 residues. V shed 1 base, J shed 4 bases, and the junction held 8 bases outside the gene matches. The CDR3 DNA sequence: TGCGCCAGCAGCTTGAGGACAGGGACCCCACCAGATACGCAGTATTTT. Protein: CASSLRTGTPPDTQYF.

This clone appeared a single time. The chain has TRBV2 and TRBJ2-5, with 10 bases that match TRBD2. Germline loops: CDR1 SNHLY, CDR2 FYNNEI. The CDR3 spans 16 residues. The V gene end was trimmed by 1 base and the J gene end by 2 bases; junction bases not matched to a gene: 4. The CDR3: CASSEGLAGGQETQYF. DNA for the CDR3: TGTGCCAGCAGTGAAGGGTTAGCGGGGGGACAAGAGACCCAGTACTTC.

The gene calls are TRBV13 and TRBJ2-7; possibly TRBD1 for D (6 bases). V was pared by 5 bases and J by 7 bases, with 15 bases between. Germline V gene data show CDR1 as PRHDT and CDR2 as FYEKMQ (reference sequence). The CDR3 runs to 13 residues. The CDR3 DNA reads TGTGCCAGCAGCGGACCTACAGGGCAGGAGCAGTACTTC. This sequence encodes CASSGPTGQEQYF.

The chain joins TRBV7-2 to TRBJ1-5; no firm D call. V lost 2 bases and J 7 bases, leaving 15 bases between the germline ends. This CDR3 contains 15 residues. Per the germline V gene, CDR1 is SGHTA and CDR2 is FQGNSA. CDR3 amino acids: CASSLSSSGKQPQHF. The CDR3 region has the DNA TGTGCCAGCAGCTTATCGAGTTCGGGGAAACAGCCCCAGCATTTT.

About this clone: This same CDR3 is encoded by further DNA sequences in the sample. The rearrangement uses TRBV19 and TRBJ1-5; no clear D. This CDR3 is 14 amino acids long. V gave up 1 base and J gave up 4 bases, with 8 bases separating them. Per germline, CDR1 LNHDA and CDR2 SQIVND (reference sequence). CDR3: CASSIGAGNQPQHF. CDR3 nucleotides: TGTGCCAGTAGTATAGGGGCGGGAAATCAGCCCCAGCATTTT. Variable domain in full (rest from reference TRBV19 and TRBJ1-5): DGGITQSPKYLFRKEGQNVTLSCEQNLNHDAMYWYRQDPGQGLRLIYYSQIVNDFQKGDIAEGYSVSREKKESFPLTVTSAQKNPTAFYLCASSIGAGNQPQHFGDGTRLSIL.

This clone has a handful of counts. This CDR3 is CASSVDRGSAYEQYF. Written as DNA, the CDR3 is TGTGCCAGCAGCGTAGATCGGGGGAGCGCCTACGAGCAGTACTTC. The rearrangement links TRBV9 to TRBJ2-7, with D maybe TRBD2 (6 bases). Trimming pared 0 bases from V and 2 bases from J, leaving 12 bases between. Germline CDR1 SGDLS, CDR2 YYNGEE. The CDR3 spans 15 residues.

The V call is TRBV6-6, the J call TRBJ2-5; maybe TRBD1 (8 bases). V lost 6 bases to trimming and J lost 2 bases, with 16 bases between them. The CDR3 totals 15 residues. CDR1 and CDR2 (germline): MNHNY, SVGAGI (reference sequence). CDR3 residues: CASRDTQGGQETQYF. The CDR3 DNA sequence: TGTGCCAGCAGGGATACACAGGGGGGGCAAGAGACCCAGTACTTC.

The rearrangement joins TRBV15 to TRBJ2-4; a possible D gene is TRBD1 (6 bases). V was cut by 4 bases and J by 1 base, with 11 bases left in between. Germline CDR1 reads LNHNV; CDR2 reads YYDKDF (reference sequence). The CDR3 is made up of 15 amino acids. The CDR3 spells CATSTGDMAKNIQYF. The CDR3 DNA follows: TGTGCCACCAGCACAGGGGACATGGCCAAAAACATTCAGTACTTC. The complete variable domain, with remaining parts taken from reference TRBV15 and TRBJ2-4, reads DAMVIQNPRYQVTQFGKPVTLSCSQTLNHNVMYWYQQKSSQAPKLLFHYYDKDFNNEADTPDNFQSRRPNTSFCFLDIRSPGLGDTAMYLCATSTGDMAKNIQYFGAGTRLSVL.

This rearrangement joins TRBV9 to TRBJ1-2; maybe TRBD1 (5 bases). CDR3 length equals 15 residues. Germline V CDR1 and CDR2: SGDLS, YYNGEE. V was cut by 0 bases and J by 4 bases, with 13 bases left in between. In nucleotides, the CDR3 is TGTGCCAGCAGCGTAGATGTGGGGGGAGGCTATGGCTACACCTTC. Translated: CASSVDVGGGYGYTF.

This clone came up a few times. This rearrangement joins TRBV7-9 to TRBJ2-7, with D possibly matching TRBD2 (5 bases). CDR3 length equals 16 residues. With 5 bases removed from V and 8 bases from J, the gap between germline ends came to 25 bases. Germline V gene data show CDR1 as SEHNR and CDR2 as FQNEAQ (reference sequence). CDR3 bases: TGTGCCAGCAGCCCTAGCCCGCGGAACCCTCCCTGGAAGCAGTACTTC. This sequence encodes CASSPSPRNPPWKQYF. Supplemented by reference TRBV7-9 and TRBJ2-7, the full variable domain reads DTGVSQNPRHKITKRGQNVTFRCDPISEHNRLYWYRQTLGQGPEFLTYFQNEAQLEKSRLLSDRFSAERPKGSFSTLEIQRTEQGDSAMYLCASSPSPRNPPWKQYFGPGTRLTVT.